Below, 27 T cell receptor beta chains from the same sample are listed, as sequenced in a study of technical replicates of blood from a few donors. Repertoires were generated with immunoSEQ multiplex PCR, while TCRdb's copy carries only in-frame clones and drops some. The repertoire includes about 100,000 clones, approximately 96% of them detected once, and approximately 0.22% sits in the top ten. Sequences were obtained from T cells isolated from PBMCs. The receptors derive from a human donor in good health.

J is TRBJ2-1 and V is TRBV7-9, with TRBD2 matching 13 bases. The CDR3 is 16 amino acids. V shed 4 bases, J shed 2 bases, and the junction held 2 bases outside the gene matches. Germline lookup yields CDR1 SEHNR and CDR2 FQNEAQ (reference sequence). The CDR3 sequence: CASSSGLAGAYNEQFF. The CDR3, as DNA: TGTGCCAGCAGCTCCGGACTAGCGGGGGCCTACAATGAGCAGTTCTTC.

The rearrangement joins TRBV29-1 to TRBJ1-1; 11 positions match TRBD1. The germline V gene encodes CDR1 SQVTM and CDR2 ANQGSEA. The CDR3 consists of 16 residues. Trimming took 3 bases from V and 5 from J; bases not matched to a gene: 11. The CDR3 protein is CSVDPDRGHRRTEAFF. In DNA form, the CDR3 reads TGCAGCGTTGATCCGGACAGGGGGCATCGTCGGACTGAAGCTTTCTTT.

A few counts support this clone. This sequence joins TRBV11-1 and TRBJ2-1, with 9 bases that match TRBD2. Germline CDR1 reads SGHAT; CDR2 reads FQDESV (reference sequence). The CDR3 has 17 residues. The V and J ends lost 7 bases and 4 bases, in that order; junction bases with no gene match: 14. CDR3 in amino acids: CASTLGPSGASYNEQFF. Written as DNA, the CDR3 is TGTGCCAGCACCCTTGGTCCTAGCGGGGCCTCTTACAATGAGCAGTTCTTC.

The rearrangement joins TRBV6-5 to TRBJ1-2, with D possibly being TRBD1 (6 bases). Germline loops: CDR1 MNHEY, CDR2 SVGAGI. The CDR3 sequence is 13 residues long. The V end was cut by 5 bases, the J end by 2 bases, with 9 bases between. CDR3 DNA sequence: TGTGCCAGCAGTGGACAGACGAACTATGGCTACACCTTC. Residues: CASSGQTNYGYTF.

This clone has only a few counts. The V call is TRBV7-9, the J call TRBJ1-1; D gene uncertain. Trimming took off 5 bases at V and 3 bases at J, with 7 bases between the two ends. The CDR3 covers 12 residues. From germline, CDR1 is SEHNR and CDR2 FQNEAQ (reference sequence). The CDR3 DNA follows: TGTGCCAGCAGCCGTTCAGACACTGAAGCTTTCTTT. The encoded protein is CASSRSDTEAFF.

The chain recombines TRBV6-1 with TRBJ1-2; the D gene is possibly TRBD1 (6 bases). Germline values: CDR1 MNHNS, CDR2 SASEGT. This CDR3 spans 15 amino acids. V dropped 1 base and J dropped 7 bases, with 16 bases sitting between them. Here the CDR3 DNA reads TGTGCCAGCAGTGAAGAGTTGGGGGCAGGAATTGGCTACACCTTC. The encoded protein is CASSEELGAGIGYTF.

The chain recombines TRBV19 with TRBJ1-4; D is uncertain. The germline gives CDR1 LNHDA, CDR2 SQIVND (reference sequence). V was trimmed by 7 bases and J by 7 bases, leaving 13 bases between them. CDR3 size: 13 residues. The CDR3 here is CASNPTGGEKLFF. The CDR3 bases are TGTGCCAGTAACCCGACGGGAGGTGAAAAACTGTTTTTT.

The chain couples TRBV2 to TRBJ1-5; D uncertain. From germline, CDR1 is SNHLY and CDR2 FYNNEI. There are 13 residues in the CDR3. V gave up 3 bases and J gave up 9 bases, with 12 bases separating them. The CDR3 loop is CASSDRGPWPQHF. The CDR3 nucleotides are TGTGCCAGCAGTGACAGAGGCCCCTGGCCCCAGCATTTT. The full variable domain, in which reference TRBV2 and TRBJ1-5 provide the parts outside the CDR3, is EPEVTQTPSHQVTQMGQEVILRCVPISNHLYFYWYRQILGQKVEFLVSFYNNEISEKSEIFDDQFSVERPDGSNFTLKIRSTKLEDSAMYFCASSDRGPWPQHFGDGTRLSIL.

CDR3 protein: CASSHCRVKGSHSEQYF. In DNA form, the CDR3 reads TGTGCCAGCAGCCACTGTCGTGTTAAGGGGTCTCACTCCGAGCAGTACTTC. V and J are TRBV6-8 and TRBJ2-7; maybe TRBD1 (5 bases). V lost 6 bases to trimming and J lost 6 bases, with 27 bases between them. CDR3 size: 17 residues. Germline V gives CDR1 MNHGY, CDR2 SAAAGT.

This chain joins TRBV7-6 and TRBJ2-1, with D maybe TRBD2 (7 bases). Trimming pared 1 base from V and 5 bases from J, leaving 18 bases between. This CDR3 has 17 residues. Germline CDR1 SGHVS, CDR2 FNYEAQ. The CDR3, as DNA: TGTGCCAGCAGCTTAGGAGTCCGGGGGGCGACAGACAATGAGCAGTTCTTC. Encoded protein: CASSLGVRGATDNEQFF.

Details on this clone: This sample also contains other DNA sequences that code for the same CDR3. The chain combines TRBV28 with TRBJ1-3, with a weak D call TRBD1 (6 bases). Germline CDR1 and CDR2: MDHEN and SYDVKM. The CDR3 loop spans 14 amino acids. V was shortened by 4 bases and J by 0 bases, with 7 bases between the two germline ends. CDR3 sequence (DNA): TGTGCCAGCAGTTCACAGGGCTCTGGAAACACCATATATTTT. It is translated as CASSSQGSGNTIYF.

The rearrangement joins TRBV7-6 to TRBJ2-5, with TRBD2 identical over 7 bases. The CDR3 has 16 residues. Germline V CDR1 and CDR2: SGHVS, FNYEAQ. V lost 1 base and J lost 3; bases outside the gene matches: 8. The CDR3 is CASSLEEGGPEETQYF. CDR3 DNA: TGTGCCAGCAGCTTAGAAGAGGGAGGGCCGGAAGAGACCCAGTACTTC.

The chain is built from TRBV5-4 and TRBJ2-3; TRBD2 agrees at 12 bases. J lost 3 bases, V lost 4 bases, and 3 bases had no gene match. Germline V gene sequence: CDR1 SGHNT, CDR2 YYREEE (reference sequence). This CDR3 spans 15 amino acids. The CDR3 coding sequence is TGTGCCAGCAGCCACGGACTAGCGGGGACAGATACGCAGTATTTT. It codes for CASSHGLAGTDTQYF.

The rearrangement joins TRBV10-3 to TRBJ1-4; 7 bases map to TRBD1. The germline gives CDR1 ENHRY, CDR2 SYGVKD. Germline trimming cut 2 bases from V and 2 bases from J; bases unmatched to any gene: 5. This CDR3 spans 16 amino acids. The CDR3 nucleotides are TGTGCCATCAGTGAGGTCAGGGGGAGGACTAATGAAAAACTGTTTTTT. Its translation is CAISEVRGRTNEKLFF.

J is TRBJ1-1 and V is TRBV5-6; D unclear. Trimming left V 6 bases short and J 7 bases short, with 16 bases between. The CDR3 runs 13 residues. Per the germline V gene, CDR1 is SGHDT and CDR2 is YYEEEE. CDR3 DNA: TGTGCCAGCACCACATCCCCGGGATTTGAAGCTTTCTTT. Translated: CASTTSPGFEAFF. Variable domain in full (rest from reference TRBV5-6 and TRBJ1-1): DAGVTQSPTHLIKTRGQQVTLRCSPKSGHDTVSWYQQALGQGPQFIFQYYEEEERQRGNFPDRFSGHQFPNYSSELNVNALLLGDSALYLCASTTSPGFEAFFGQGTRLTVV.

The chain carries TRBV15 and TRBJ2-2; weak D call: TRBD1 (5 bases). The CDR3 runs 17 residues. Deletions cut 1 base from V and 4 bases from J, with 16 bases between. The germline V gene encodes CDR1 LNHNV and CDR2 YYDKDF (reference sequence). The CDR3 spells CATSRAPGRGGTGELFF. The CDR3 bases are TGTGCCACCAGCAGAGCCCCTGGAAGGGGCGGCACCGGGGAGCTGTTTTTT.

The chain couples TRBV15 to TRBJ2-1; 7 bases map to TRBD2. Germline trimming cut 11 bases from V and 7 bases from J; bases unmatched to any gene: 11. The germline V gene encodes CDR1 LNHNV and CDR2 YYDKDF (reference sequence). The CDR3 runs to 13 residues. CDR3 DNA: TGTGCCGTCCAGCGGGATGGTCGAAATGAGCAGTTCTTC. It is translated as CAVQRDGRNEQFF.

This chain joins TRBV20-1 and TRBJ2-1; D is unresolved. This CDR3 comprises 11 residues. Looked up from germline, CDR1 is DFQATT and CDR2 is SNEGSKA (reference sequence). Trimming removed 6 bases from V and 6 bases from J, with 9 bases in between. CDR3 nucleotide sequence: TGCAGTGCCCCGAGCCCCAATGAGCAGTTCTTC. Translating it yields CSAPSPNEQFF.

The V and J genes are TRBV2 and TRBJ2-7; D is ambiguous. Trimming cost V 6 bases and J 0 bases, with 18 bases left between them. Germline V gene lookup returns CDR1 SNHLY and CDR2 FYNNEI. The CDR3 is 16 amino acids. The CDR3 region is CASRGAMAEVSYEQYF. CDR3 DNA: TGTGCCAGCAGAGGAGCGATGGCAGAAGTCTCCTACGAGCAGTACTTC.

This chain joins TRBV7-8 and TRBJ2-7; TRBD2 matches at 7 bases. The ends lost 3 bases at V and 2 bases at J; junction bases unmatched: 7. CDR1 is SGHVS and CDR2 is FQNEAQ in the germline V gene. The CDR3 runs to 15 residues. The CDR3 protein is CASSLGLAGPYEQYF. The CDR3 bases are TGTGCCAGCAGCTTGGGTTTAGCGGGCCCCTACGAGCAGTACTTC.

Here the CDR3 DNA reads TGCAGCGTCGGGTCCAGGGGGCGCTGGGATGGCTACACCTTC. Encoded protein: CSVGSRGRWDGYTF. This sequence joins TRBV29-1 and TRBJ1-2, with TRBD1 matching 8 bases. There are 14 residues in the CDR3. Germline CDR1 SQVTM, CDR2 ANQGSEA. V lost 6 bases, J lost 6 bases, and 12 bases stayed unmatched.

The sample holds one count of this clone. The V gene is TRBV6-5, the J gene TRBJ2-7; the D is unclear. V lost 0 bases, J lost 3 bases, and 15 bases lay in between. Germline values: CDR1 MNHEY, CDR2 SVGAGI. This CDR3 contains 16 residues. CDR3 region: CASSYSFVGQSYEQYF. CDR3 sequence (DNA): TGTGCCAGCAGTTACTCGTTTGTGGGCCAGAGCTACGAGCAGTACTTC.

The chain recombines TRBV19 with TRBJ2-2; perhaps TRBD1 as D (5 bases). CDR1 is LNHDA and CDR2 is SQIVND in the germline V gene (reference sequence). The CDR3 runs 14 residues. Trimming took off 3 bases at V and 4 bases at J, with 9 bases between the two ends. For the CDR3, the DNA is TGTGCCAGTAGTATCCCAGGGCTCACCGGGGAGCTGTTTTTT. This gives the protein CASSIPGLTGELFF.

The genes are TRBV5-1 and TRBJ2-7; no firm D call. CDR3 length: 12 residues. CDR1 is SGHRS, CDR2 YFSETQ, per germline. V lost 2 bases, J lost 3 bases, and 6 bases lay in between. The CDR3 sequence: CASSFPGYEQYF. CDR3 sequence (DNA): TGCGCCAGCAGCTTTCCAGGCTACGAGCAGTACTTC.

The CDR3 DNA sequence: TGTGCCAGCAGCATCCAACAGGGGAACGAGCAGTTCTTC. This codes for CASSIQQGNEQFF. V usage is TRBV7-9 and J usage is TRBJ2-1; 7 bases align to TRBD1. The CDR3 spans 13 residues. The germline gives CDR1 SEHNR, CDR2 FQNEAQ (reference sequence). Trimming at V came to 5 bases and at J to 10 bases, leaving 8 bases not matched to a gene.

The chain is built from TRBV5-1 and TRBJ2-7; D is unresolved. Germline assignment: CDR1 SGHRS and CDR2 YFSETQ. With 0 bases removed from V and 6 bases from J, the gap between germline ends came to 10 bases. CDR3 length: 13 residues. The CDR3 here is CASSLDGSGEQYF. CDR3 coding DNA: TGCGCCAGCAGCTTGGATGGTTCGGGCGAGCAGTACTTC.

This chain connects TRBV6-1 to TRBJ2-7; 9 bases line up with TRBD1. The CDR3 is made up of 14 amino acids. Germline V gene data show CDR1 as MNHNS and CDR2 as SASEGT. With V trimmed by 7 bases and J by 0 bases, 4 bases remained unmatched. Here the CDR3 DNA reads TGTGCCAGCAACAGGGACAGGGACTCCTACGAGCAGTACTTC. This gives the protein CASNRDRDSYEQYF.